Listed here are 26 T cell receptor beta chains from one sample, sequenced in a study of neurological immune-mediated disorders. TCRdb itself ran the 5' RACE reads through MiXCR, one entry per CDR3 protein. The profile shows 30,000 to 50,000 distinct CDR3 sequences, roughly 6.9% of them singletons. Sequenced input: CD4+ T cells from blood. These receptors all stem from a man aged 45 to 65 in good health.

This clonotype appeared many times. The CDR3 nucleotides are TGCAGTGCTAGAGACTCTGGACCTGGACTGGGTCTCGGGGAGCTGTTTTTT. Its translation: CSARDSGPGLGLGELFF. This chain uses TRBV20-1 with TRBJ2-2, with D perhaps matching TRBD2 (5 bases). Germline V gene sequence: CDR1 DFQATT, CDR2 SNEGSKA (reference sequence). The CDR3 is made up of 17 amino acids. With 0 bases removed from V and 7 bases from J, the gap between germline ends came to 21 bases.

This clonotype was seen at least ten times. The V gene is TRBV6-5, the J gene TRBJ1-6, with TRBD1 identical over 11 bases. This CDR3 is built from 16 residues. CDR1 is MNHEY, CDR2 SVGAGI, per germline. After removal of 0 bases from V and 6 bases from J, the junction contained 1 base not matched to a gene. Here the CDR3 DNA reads TGTGCCAGCAGTTACTCGGGGACAGGGGGTAATTCACCCCTCCACTTT. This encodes CASSYSGTGGNSPLHF.

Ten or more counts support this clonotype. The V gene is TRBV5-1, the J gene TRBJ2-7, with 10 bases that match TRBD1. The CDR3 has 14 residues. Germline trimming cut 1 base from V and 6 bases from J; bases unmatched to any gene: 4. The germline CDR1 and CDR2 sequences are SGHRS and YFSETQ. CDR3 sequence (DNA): TGCGCCAGCAGCTTGTCCCGGGACAGGGGCGAGCAGTACTTC. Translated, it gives CASSLSRDRGEQYF.

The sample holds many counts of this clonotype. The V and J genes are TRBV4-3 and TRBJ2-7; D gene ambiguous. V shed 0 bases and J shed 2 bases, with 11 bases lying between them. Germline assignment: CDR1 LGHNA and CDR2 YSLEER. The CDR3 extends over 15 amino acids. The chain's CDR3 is CASSQELRPTYEQYF. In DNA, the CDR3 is TGCGCCAGCAGCCAAGAACTCAGGCCCACCTACGAGCAGTACTTC.

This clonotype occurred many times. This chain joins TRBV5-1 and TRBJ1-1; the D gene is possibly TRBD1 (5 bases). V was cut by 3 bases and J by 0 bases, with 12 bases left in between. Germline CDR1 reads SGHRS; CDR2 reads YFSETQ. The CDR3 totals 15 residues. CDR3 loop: CASSWGTGMNTEAFF. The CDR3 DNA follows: TGCGCCAGCAGCTGGGGAACAGGCATGAACACTGAAGCTTTCTTT.

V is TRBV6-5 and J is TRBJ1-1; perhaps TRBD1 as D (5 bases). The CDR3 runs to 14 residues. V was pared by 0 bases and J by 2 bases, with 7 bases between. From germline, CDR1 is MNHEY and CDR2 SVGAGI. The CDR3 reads CASSYSGGNTEAFF. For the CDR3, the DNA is TGTGCCAGCAGTTACTCTGGGGGAAACACTGAAGCTTTCTTT.

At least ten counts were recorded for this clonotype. CDR3 sequence: CASSPHGGQDEQYF. Here the CDR3 DNA reads TGTGCCAGCAGCCCCCACGGGGGACAAGACGAGCAGTACTTC. The chain joins TRBV7-6 to TRBJ2-7, with D perhaps given as TRBD1 or TRBD2 (6 bases each). Trimming removed 5 bases at V and 5 bases at J, with 16 bases between. In germline, CDR1 is SGHVS, CDR2 FNYEAQ. The CDR3 consists of 14 residues.

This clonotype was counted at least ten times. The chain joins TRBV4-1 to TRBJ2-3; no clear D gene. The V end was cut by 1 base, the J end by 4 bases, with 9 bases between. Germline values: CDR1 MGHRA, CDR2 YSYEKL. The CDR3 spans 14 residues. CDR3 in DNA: TGCGCCAGCAGCCAAGGTTTTGCCGCAGATACGCAGTATTTT. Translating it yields CASSQGFAADTQYF.

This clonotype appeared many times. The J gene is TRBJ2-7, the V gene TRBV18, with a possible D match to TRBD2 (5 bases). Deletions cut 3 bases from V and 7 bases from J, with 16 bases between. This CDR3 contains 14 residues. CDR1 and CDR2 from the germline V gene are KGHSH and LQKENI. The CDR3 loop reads CASSPPVTRREQYF. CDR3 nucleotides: TGTGCCAGCTCACCCCCGGTTACTAGGCGGGAGCAGTACTTC.

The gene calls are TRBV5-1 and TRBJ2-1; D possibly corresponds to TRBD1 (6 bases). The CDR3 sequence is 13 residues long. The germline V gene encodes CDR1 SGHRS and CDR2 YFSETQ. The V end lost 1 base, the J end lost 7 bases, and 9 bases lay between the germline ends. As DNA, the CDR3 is TGCGCCAGCAGCTTGAGCGGACAGAATGAGCAGTTCTTC. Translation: CASSLSGQNEQFF.

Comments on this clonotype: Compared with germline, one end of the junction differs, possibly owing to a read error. This chain's CDR3 is CASSEGGGDSPLHF. Written as DNA, the CDR3 is TGCGCCAGCAGCGAAGGCGGGGGGGATTCACCCCTGCACTTT. The chain joins TRBV5-1 to TRBJ1-6; possible D gene TRBD1, 5 bases. Germline V CDR1 and CDR2: SGHRS, YFSETQ. This CDR3 is built from 14 residues.

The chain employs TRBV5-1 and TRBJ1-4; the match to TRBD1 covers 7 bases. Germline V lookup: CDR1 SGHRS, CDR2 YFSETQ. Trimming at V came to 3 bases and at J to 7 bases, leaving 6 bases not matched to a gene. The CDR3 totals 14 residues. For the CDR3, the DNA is TGCGCCAGCAGCTCCGCGACAGGGAGTGAAAAACTGTTTTTT. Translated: CASSSATGSEKLFF.

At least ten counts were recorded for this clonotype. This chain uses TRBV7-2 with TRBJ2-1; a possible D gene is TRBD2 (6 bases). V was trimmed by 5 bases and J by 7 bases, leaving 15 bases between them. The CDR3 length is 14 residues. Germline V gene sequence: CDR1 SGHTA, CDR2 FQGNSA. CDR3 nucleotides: TGTGCCAGCAGCCCCAGCGGGCTGGGTAATGAGCAGTTCTTC. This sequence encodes CASSPSGLGNEQFF. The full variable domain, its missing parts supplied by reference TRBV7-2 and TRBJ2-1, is GAGVSQSPSNKVTEKGKDVELRCDPISGHTALYWYRQSLGQGLEFLIYFQGNSAPDKSGLPSDRFSAERTGGSVSTLTIQRTQQEDSAVYLCASSPSGLGNEQFFGPGTRLTVL.

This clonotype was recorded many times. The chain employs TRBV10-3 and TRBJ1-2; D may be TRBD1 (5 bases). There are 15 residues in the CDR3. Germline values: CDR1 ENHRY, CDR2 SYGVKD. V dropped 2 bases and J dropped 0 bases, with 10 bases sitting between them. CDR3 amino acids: CAISEGRGPNYGYTF. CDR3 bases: TGTGCCATCAGTGAGGGGAGGGGCCCTAACTATGGCTACACCTTC.

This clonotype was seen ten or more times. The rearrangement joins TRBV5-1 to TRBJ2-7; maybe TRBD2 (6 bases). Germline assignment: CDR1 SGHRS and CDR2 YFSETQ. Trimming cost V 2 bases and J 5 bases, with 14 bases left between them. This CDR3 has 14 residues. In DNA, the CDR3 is TGCGCCAGCAGCTTTGGAGGGGCCTGGGACGAGCAGTACTTC. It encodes CASSFGGAWDEQYF.

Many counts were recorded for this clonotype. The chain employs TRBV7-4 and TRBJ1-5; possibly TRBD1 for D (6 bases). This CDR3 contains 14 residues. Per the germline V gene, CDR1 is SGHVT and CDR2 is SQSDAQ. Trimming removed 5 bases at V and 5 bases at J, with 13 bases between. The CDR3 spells CASSPRQEHQPQHF. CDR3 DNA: TGTGCCAGCAGCCCCCGACAGGAACATCAGCCCCAGCATTTT.

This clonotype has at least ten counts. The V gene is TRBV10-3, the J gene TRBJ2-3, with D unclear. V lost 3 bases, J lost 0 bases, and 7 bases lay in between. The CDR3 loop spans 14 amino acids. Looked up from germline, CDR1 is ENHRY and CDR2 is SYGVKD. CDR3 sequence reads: CAISDDISTDTQYF. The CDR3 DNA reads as TGTGCCATCAGTGACGACATCAGCACAGATACGCAGTATTTT.

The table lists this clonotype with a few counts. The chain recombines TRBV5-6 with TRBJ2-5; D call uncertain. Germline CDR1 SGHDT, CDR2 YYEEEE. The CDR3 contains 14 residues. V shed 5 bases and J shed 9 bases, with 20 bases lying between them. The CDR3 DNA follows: TGTGCCAGCAGGAAGAATTCCATGATTCGGTCCCAGTACTTC. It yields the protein CASRKNSMIRSQYF.

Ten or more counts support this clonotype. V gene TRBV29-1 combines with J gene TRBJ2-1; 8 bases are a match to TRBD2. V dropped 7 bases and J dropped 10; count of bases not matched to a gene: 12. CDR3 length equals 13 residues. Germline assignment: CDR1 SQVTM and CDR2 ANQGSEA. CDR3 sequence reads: CSGGGMTRVEQFF. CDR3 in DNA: TGCAGCGGCGGGGGGATGACCAGGGTAGAGCAGTTCTTC.

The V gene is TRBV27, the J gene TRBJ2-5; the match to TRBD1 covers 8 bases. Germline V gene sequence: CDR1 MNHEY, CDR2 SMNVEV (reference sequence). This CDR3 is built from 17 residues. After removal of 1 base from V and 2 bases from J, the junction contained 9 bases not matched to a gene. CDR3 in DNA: TGTGCCAGCAGTTTATTTGGACAGGGTCAAGGACAAGAGACCCAGTACTTC. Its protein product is CASSLFGQGQGQETQYF.

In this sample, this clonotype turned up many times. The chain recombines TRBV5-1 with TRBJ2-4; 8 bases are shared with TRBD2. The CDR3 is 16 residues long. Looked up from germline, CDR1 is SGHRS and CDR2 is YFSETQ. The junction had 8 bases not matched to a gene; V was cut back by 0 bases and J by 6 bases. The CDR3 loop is CASSLDSGGAGNIQYF. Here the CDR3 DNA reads TGCGCCAGCAGCTTGGACAGCGGGGGAGCCGGAAACATTCAGTACTTC.

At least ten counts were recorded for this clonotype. The CDR3 nucleotides read TGCAGTGCTAATAAGCGGGAGGGGAGCACAGATACGCAGTATTTT. The encoded protein is CSANKREGSTDTQYF. J is TRBJ2-3 and V is TRBV20-1; 10 nucleotides line up with TRBD2. CDR3 length: 15 amino acids. Germline V CDR1 and CDR2: DFQATT, SNEGSKA (reference sequence). Trimming at V came to 4 bases and at J to 0 bases, leaving 4 bases not matched to a gene.

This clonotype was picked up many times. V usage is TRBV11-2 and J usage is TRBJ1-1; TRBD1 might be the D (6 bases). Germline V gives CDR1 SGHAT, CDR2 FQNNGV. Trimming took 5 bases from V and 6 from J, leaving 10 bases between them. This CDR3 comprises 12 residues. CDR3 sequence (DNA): TGTGCCAGCAGCCCAGGGGTACCTGAAGCTTTCTTT. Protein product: CASSPGVPEAFF. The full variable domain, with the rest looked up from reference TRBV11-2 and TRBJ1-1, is EAGVAQSPRYKIIEKRQSVAFWCNPISGHATLYWYQQILGQGPKLLIQFQNNGVVDDSQLPKDRFSAERLKGVDSTLKIQPAKLEDSAVYLCASSPGVPEAFFGQGTRLTVV.

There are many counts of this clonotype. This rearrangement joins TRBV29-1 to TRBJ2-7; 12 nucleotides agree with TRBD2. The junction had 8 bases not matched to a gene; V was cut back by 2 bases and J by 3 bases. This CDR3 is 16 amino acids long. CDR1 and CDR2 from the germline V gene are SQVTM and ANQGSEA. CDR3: CSVEILAGGKSYEQYF. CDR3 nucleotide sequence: TGCAGCGTTGAAATACTAGCGGGAGGAAAGAGCTACGAGCAGTACTTC.

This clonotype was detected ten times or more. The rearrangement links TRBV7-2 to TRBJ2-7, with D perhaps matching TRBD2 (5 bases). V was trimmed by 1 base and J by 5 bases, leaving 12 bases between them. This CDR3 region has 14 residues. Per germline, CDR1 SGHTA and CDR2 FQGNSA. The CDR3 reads CASSLVEGTNEQYF. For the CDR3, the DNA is TGTGCCAGCAGCTTAGTTGAGGGAACCAACGAGCAGTACTTC.

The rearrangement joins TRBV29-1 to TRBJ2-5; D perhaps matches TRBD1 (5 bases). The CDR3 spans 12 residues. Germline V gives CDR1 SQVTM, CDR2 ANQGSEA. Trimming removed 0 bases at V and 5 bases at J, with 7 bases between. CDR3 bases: TGCAGCGTTGAAGAAGGGGTGGAGACCCAGTACTTC. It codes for CSVEEGVETQYF.